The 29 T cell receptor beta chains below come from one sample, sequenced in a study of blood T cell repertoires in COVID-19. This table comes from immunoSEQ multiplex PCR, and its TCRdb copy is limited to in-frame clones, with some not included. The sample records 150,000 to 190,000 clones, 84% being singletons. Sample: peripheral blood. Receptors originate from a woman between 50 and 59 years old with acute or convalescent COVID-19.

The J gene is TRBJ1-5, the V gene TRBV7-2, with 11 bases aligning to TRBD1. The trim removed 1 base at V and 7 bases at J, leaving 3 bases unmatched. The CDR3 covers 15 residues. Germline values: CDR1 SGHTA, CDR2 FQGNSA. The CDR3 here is CASSLGTGGGQPQHF. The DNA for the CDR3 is TGTGCCAGCAGCTTAGGGACAGGGGGCGGGCAGCCCCAGCATTTT. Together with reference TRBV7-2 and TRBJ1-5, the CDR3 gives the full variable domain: GAGVSQSPSNKVTEKGKDVELRCDPISGHTALYWYRQSLGQGLEFLIYFQGNSAPDKSGLPSDRFSAERTGGSVSTLTIQRTQQEDSAVYLCASSLGTGGGQPQHFGDGTRLSIL.

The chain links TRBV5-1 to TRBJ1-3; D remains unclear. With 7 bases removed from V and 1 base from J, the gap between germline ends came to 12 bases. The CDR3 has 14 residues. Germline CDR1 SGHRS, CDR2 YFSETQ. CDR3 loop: CASRPGFSGNTIYF. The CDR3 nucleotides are TGCGCCAGCCGCCCGGGGTTTTCTGGAAACACCATATATTTT.

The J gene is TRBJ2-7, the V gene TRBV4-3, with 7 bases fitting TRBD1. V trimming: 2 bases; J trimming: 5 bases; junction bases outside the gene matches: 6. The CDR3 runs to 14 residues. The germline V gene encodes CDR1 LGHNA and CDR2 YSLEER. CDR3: CASSQTTGLDEQYF. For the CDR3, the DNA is TGCGCCAGCAGCCAAACGACAGGGTTGGACGAGCAGTACTTC.

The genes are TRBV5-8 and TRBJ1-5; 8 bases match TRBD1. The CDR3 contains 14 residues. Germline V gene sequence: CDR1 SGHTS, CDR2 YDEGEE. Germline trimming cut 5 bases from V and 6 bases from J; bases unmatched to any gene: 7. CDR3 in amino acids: CASRHPGGIQPQHF. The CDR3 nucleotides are TGTGCCAGCAGGCATCCAGGGGGCATTCAGCCCCAGCATTTT.

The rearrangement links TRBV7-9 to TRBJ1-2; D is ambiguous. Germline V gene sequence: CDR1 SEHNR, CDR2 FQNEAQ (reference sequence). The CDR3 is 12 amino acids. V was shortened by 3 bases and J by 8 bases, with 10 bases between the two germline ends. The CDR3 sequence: CASSFSGVGYTF. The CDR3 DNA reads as TGTGCCAGCAGCTTTTCCGGGGTCGGCTACACCTTC.

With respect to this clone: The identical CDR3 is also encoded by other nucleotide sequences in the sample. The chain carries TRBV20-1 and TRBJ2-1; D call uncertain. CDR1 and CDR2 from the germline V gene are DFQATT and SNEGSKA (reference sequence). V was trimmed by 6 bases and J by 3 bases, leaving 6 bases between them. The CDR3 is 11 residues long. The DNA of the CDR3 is TGCAGTGCGCCAGACTACAATGAGCAGTTCTTC. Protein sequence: CSAPDYNEQFF.

Here the CDR3 reads CASSIDRTSGRAADEQFF. The DNA of the CDR3 is TGTGCCAGTAGTATAGATCGGACTAGCGGGAGGGCCGCCGATGAGCAGTTCTTC. This chain joins TRBV19 and TRBJ2-1; 15 positions agree with TRBD2. The CDR3 sequence is 18 residues long. Trimming took 0 bases from V and 8 from J; bases not matched to a gene: 8. CDR1 is LNHDA and CDR2 is SQIVND in the germline V gene (reference sequence).

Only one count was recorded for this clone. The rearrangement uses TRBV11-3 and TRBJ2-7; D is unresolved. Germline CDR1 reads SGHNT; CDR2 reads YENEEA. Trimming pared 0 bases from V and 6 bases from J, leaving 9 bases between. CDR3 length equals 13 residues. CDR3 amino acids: CASSLETQTEQYF. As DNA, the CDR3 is TGTGCCAGCAGCTTAGAAACTCAAACCGAGCAGTACTTC.

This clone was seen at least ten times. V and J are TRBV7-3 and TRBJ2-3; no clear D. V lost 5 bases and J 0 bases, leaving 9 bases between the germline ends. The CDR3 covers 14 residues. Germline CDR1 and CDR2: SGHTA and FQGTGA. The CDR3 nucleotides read TGTGCCAGCAGCCTCCTAGGTAGCACAGATACGCAGTATTTT. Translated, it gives CASSLLGSTDTQYF.

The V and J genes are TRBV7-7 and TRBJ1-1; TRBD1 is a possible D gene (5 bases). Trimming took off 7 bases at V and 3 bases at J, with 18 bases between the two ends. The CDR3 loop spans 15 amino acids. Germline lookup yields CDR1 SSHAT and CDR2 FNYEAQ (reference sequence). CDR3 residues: CASTPGGYVDTEAFF. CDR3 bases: TGTGCCAGCACCCCGGGGGGTTATGTGGACACTGAAGCTTTCTTT. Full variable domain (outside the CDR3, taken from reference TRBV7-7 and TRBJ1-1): GAGVSQSPRYKVTKRGQDVTLRCDPISSHATLYWYQQALGQGPEFLTYFNYEAQPDKSGLPSDRFSAERPEGSISTLTIQRTEQRDSAMYRCASTPGGYVDTEAFFGQGTRLTVV.

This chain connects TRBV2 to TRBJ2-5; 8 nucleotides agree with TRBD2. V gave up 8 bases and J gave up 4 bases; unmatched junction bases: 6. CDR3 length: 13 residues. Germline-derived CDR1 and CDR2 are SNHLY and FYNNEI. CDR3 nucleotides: TGTGCCAGCGCAAATAGCGGGGTAGAGACCCAGTACTTC. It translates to CASANSGVETQYF. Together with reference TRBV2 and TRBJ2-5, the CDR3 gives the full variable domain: EPEVTQTPSHQVTQMGQEVILRCVPISNHLYFYWYRQILGQKVEFLVSFYNNEISEKSEIFDDQFSVERPDGSNFTLKIRSTKLEDSAMYFCASANSGVETQYFGPGTRLLVL.

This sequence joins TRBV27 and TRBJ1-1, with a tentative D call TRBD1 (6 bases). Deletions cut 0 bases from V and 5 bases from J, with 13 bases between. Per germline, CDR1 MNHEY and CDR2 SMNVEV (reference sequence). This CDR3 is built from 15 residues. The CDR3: CASSLSRGGGTEAFF. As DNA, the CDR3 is TGTGCCAGCAGTTTATCGAGAGGGGGGGGAACTGAAGCTTTCTTT.

The CDR3 sequence is CASSLGDRGEKLFF. The CDR3 DNA reads TGTGCCAGCAGTTTAGGGGATCGGGGTGAAAAACTGTTTTTT. The chain is built from TRBV28 and TRBJ1-4; no clear D gene. The V end was cut by 2 bases, the J end by 7 bases, with 11 bases between. Germline CDR1 MDHEN, CDR2 SYDVKM. This CDR3 is built from 14 residues.

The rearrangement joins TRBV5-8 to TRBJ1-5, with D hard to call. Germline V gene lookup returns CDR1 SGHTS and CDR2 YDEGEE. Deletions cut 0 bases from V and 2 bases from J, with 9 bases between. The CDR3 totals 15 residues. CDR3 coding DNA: TGTGCCAGCAGCTTGGAGGTAGGAGGCAATCAGCCCCAGCATTTT. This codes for CASSLEVGGNQPQHF.

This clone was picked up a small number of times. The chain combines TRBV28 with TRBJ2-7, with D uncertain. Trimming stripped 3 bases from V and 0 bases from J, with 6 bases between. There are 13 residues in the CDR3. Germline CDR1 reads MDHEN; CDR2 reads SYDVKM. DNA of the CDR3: TGTGCCAGCAGTTTGCTATTCTCCTACGAGCAGTACTTC. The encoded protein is CASSLLFSYEQYF.

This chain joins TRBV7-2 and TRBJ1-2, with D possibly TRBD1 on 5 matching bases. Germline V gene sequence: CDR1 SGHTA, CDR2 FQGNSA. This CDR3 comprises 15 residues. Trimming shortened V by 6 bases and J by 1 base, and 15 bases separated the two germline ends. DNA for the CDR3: TGTGCCAGCAGACAAGACGGGGGTGGTAACTATGGCTACACCTTC. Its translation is CASRQDGGGNYGYTF.

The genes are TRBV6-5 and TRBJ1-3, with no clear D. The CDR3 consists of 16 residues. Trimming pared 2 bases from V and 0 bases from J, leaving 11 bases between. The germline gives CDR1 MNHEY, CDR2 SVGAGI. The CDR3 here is CASSYQLPSSGNTIYF. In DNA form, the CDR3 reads TGTGCCAGCAGTTACCAACTCCCGAGCTCTGGAAACACCATATATTTT.

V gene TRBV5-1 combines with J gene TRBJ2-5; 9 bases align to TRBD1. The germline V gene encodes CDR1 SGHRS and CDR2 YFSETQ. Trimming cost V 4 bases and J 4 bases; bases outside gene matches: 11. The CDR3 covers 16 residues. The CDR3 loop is CASSQLQGAGRETQYF. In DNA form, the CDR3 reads TGCGCCAGCAGCCAATTACAGGGGGCCGGGCGAGAGACCCAGTACTTC. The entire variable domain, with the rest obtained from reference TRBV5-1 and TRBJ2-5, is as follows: KAGVTQTPRYLIKTRGQQVTLSCSPISGHRSVSWYQQTPGQGLQFLFEYFSETQRNKGNFPGRFSGRQFSNSRSEMNVSTLELGDSALYLCASSQLQGAGRETQYFGPGTRLLVL.

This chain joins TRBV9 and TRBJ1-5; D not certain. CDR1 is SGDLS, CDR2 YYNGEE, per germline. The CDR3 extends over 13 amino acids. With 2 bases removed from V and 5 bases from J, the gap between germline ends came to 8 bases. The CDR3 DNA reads TGTGCCAGCAGCGTCGGGTGGGATCAGCCCCAGCATTTT. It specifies CASSVGWDQPQHF.

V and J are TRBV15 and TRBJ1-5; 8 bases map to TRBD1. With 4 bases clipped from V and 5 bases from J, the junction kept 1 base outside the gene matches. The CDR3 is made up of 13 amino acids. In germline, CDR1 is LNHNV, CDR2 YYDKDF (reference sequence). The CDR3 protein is CATSTQGDQPQHF. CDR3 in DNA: TGTGCCACCAGCACACAGGGGGATCAGCCCCAGCATTTT.

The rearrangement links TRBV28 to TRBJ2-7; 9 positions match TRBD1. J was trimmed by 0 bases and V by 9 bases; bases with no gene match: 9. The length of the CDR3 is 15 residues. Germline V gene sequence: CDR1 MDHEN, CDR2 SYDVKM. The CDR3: CASMSPGQGSYEQYF. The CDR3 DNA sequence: TGTGCCAGTATGTCACCGGGACAGGGCTCCTACGAGCAGTACTTC.

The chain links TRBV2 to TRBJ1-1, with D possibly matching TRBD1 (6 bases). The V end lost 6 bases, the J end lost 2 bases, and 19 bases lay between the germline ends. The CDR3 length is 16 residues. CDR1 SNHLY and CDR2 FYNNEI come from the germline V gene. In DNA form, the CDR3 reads TGTGCCAGCAGGCCGATTGGGGGCAAAGGTAACACTGAAGCTTTCTTT. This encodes CASRPIGGKGNTEAFF.

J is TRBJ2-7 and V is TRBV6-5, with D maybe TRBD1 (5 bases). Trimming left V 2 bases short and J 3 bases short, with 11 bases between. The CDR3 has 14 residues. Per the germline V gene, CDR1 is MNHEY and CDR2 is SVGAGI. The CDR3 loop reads CASSYTQESYEQYF. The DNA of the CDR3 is TGTGCCAGCAGTTACACACAGGAGAGCTACGAGCAGTACTTC.

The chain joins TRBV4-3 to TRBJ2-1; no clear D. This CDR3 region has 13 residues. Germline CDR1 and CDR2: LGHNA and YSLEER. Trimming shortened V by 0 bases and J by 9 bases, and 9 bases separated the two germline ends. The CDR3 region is CASSQEPRFEQFF. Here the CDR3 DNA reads TGCGCCAGCAGCCAAGAGCCTAGATTTGAGCAGTTCTTC.

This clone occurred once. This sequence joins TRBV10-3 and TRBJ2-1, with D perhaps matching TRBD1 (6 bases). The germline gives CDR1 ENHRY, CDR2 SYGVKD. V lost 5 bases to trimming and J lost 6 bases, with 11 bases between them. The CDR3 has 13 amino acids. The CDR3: CAISTGKGNEQFF. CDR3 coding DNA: TGTGCCATCAGTACAGGGAAGGGCAATGAGCAGTTCTTC.

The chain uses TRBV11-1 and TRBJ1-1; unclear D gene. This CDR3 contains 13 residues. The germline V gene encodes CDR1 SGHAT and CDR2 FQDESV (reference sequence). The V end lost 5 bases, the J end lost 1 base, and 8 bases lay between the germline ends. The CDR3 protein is CASSKMRNTEAFF. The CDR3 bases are TGTGCCAGCAGCAAGATGCGGAACACTGAAGCTTTCTTT.

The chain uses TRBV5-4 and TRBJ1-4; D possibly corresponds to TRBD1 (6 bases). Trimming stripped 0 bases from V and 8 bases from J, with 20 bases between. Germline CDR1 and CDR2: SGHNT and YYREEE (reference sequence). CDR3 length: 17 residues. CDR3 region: CASSLAGQGRFPEKLFF. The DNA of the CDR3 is TGTGCCAGCAGCTTGGCGGGGCAGGGGCGGTTCCCCGAAAAACTGTTTTTT.

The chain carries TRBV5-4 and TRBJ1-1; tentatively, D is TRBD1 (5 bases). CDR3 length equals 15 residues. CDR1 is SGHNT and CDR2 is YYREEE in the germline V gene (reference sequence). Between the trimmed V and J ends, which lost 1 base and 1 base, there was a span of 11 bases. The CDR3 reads CASSLFRGGNTEAFF. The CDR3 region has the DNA TGTGCCAGCAGCTTGTTTAGGGGCGGGAACACTGAAGCTTTCTTT.

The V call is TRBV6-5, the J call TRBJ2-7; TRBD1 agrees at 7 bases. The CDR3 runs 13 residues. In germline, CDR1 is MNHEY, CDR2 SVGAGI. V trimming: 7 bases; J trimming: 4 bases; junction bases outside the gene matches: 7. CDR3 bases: TGTGCCAGCACCAACGAGGGGGCTTACGAGCAGTACTTC. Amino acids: CASTNEGAYEQYF.